This T cell receptor beta chain was sequenced for a study of shared T cell receptors in the human thymus. Libraries were prepared by immunoSEQ multiplex PCR; TCRdb keeps only in-frame clonotypes and omits some of them. The sample has 500,000 to 550,000 clones, around 78% seen once. V lost 0 bases to trimming and J lost 5 bases; unmatched junction nucleotides: 15. The CDR3 sequence is 17 residues long. Germline V lookup: CDR1 GTSNPN, CDR2 SVGIG (reference sequence). In addition, the sample was reused for a study of human thymus T cells.

The sequencing input was thymocytes. The source of this sequence is a boy younger than two with a congenital heart defect. This chain connects TRBV30 to TRBJ2-7, with 8 positions matching TRBD2. For the CDR3, the DNA is TGTGCCTGGAGTGTACAACCCAGACGGGAGGGGGGGCACGAGCAGTACTTC. It is translated as CAWSVQPRREGGHEQYF.